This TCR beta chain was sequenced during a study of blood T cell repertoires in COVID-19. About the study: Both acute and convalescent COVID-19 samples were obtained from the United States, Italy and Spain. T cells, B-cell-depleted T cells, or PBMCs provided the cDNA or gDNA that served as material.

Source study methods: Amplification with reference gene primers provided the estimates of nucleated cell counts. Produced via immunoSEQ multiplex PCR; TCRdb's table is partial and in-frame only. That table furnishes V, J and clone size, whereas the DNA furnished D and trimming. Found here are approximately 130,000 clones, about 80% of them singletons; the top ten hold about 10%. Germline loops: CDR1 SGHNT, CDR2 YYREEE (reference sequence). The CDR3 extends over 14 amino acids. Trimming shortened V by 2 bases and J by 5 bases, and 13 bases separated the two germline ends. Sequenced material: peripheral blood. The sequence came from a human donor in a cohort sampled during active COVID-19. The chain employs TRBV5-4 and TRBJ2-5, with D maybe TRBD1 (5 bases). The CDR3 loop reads CASSFSGYGETQYF. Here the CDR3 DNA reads TGTGCCAGCAGCTTTTCAGGGTATGGGGAGACCCAGTACTTC.